The rows below give T cell receptor beta chains drawn from one sample of a study of shared clonotypes between healthy human individuals. Using immunoSEQ multiplex PCR, the repertoire was profiled, and TCRdb retains in-frame clones only, with some absent. In the table there are millions of clones, about 93% of which are singletons. The sequencing input was naive CD8+ T cells from PBMCs. The receptors shown here come from a young man in good health. Some clones in this sample may be carry-over from other donors' samples. CDR3s include the opening cysteine and the closing phenylalanine or tryptophan. A D gene is named only where the DNA matches it firmly. For some rows the clone size is stated as once, few or many, or as a class when expanded; others skip it.

d_gene: .
abundance: .
j_gene: TRBJ1-2
v_gene: TRBV28
CDR3aa: CASTRTLLDYGYTF
CDR3nt: TGTGCCAGCACGCGGACCTTACTTGACTATGGCTACACCTTC

d_gene: .
abundance: .
j_gene: TRBJ2-7
v_gene: TRBV14
CDR3aa: CASSQGATPPYEQYF
CDR3nt: TGTGCCAGCAGCCAAGGGGCGACGCCCCCCTACGAGCAGTACTTC

d_gene: .
abundance: .
j_gene: TRBJ2-7
v_gene: TRBV28
CDR3aa: CASARMRDGLEQYF
CDR3nt: TGTGCCAGCGCAAGAATGCGGGACGGCCTCGAGCAGTACTTC

d_gene: .
abundance: .
j_gene: TRBJ1-3
v_gene: TRBV9
CDR3aa: CASSPGSGNTIYF
CDR3nt: TGTGCCAGCAGCCCCGGCTCTGGAAACACCATATATTTT

d_gene: TRBD1
abundance: .
j_gene: TRBJ2-7
v_gene: TRBV28
CDR3aa: CASSALYRDRVTYEQYF
CDR3nt: TGTGCCAGCTCCGCCTTATACCGGGACAGGGTCACCTACGAGCAGTACTTC

d_gene: TRBD1
abundance: .
j_gene: TRBJ2-2
v_gene: TRBV7-9
CDR3aa: CASSPGGGELFF
CDR3nt: TGTGCCAGCAGCCCAGGGGGCGGGGAGCTGTTTTTT

d_gene: .
abundance: .
j_gene: TRBJ1-1
v_gene: TRBV5-1
CDR3aa: CASSLAGYTEAFF
CDR3nt: TGCGCCAGCAGCTTGGCAGGGTACACTGAAGCTTTCTTT

d_gene: .
abundance: .
j_gene: TRBJ2-7
v_gene: TRBV15
CDR3aa: CATSTTPGAYEQYF
CDR3nt: TGTGCCACCAGCACAACCCCAGGTGCGTACGAGCAGTACTTC

d_gene: .
abundance: .
j_gene: TRBJ2-2
v_gene: TRBV6-5
CDR3aa: CASSYKWGGELFF
CDR3nt: TGTGCCAGCAGTTATAAATGGGGCGGGGAGCTGTTTTTT

d_gene: .
abundance: .
j_gene: TRBJ2-7
v_gene: TRBV5-8
CDR3aa: CASSLGQVGEQYF
CDR3nt: TGTGCCAGCAGCCTTGGACAAGTTGGGGAGCAGTACTTC

d_gene: TRBD2
abundance: .
j_gene: TRBJ2-2
v_gene: TRBV29-1
CDR3aa: CSFHGAGSTGELFF
CDR3nt: TGCAGCTTCCACGGAGCGGGGAGCACCGGGGAGCTGTTTTTT

d_gene: .
abundance: .
j_gene: TRBJ1-5
v_gene: TRBV9
CDR3aa: CASSPDGTRPQPQHF
CDR3nt: TGTGCCAGCAGCCCGGACGGGACGAGACCTCAGCCCCAGCATTTT

d_gene: .
abundance: .
j_gene: TRBJ1-2
v_gene: TRBV28
CDR3aa: CASSFRGYGYTF
CDR3nt: TGTGCCAGCAGTTTTCGGGGCTATGGCTACACCTTC

d_gene: .
abundance: .
j_gene: TRBJ1-5
v_gene: TRBV9
CDR3aa: CASSMTAGQNQPQHF
CDR3nt: TGTGCCAGCAGCATGACCGCGGGACAAAATCAGCCCCAGCATTTT

d_gene: TRBD2
abundance: .
j_gene: TRBJ2-1
v_gene: TRBV4-3
CDR3aa: CASSLVREGYNEQFF
CDR3nt: TGCGCCAGCAGCCTGGTCCGGGAGGGGTACAATGAGCAGTTCTTC

d_gene: TRBD2
abundance: .
j_gene: TRBJ2-1
v_gene: TRBV27
CDR3aa: CASSFRLAAPNEQFF
CDR3nt: TGTGCCAGCAGTTTCAGACTAGCGGCCCCCAATGAGCAGTTCTTC

d_gene: .
abundance: once
j_gene: TRBJ2-5
v_gene: TRBV13
CDR3aa: CASSFAETREETQYF
CDR3nt: TGTGCCAGCAGCTTTGCCGAGACTAGGGAAGAGACCCAGTACTTC

d_gene: .
abundance: .
j_gene: TRBJ2-7
v_gene: TRBV7-2
CDR3aa: CASSPRAVTEQYF
CDR3nt: TGTGCCAGCAGCCCCCGGGCGGTTACCGAGCAGTACTTC

d_gene: .
abundance: .
j_gene: TRBJ2-1
v_gene: TRBV7-8
CDR3aa: CASSSVATEGRDEQFF
CDR3nt: TGTGCCAGCAGCTCAGTCGCGACTGAGGGCCGGGACGAGCAGTTCTTC

d_gene: TRBD1
abundance: .
j_gene: TRBJ1-2
v_gene: TRBV7-9
CDR3aa: CASSFEPGQSYGYTF
CDR3nt: TGTGCCAGCAGCTTTGAACCGGGACAGTCATATGGCTACACCTTC

d_gene: .
abundance: few
j_gene: TRBJ1-2
v_gene: TRBV30
CDR3aa: CAWSVDPAGYTF
CDR3nt: TGTGCCTGGAGTGTTGACCCAGCGGGCTACACCTTC

d_gene: TRBD1
abundance: .
j_gene: TRBJ2-3
v_gene: TRBV28
CDR3aa: CASGQGRGDTQYF
CDR3nt: TGTGCCAGCGGACAGGGGAGAGGGGATACGCAGTATTTT

d_gene: .
abundance: .
j_gene: TRBJ2-3
v_gene: TRBV21-1
CDR3aa: CASSKDGGGLSDTQYF
CDR3nt: TGTGCCAGCAGCAAAGACGGGGGGGGTCTGTCAGATACGCAGTATTTT

d_gene: .
abundance: .
j_gene: TRBJ2-3
v_gene: TRBV4-2
CDR3aa: CASSQGSDTQYF
CDR3nt: TGTGCCAGCAGCCAGGGCTCCGATACGCAGTATTTT

d_gene: TRBD2
abundance: .
j_gene: TRBJ2-3
v_gene: TRBV10-3
CDR3aa: CAISEHTSGSGTDTQYF
CDR3nt: TGTGCCATCAGTGAGCACACTAGCGGGAGTGGCACAGATACGCAGTATTTT

d_gene: TRBD1
abundance: .
j_gene: TRBJ2-7
v_gene: TRBV6-6
CDR3aa: CASSQGQGFPHEQYF
CDR3nt: TGTGCCAGCAGTCAGGGACAGGGATTCCCCCACGAGCAGTACTTC

d_gene: TRBD2
abundance: .
j_gene: TRBJ2-3
v_gene: TRBV7-6
CDR3aa: CASSFGRASTDTQYF
CDR3nt: TGTGCCAGCAGCTTTGGGAGGGCGAGCACAGATACGCAGTATTTT

d_gene: TRBD1
abundance: .
j_gene: TRBJ1-5
v_gene: TRBV28
CDR3aa: CASSAEGAIKHRNNQPQHF
CDR3nt: TGTGCCAGCAGCGCCGAGGGGGCTATTAAACACCGTAACAATCAGCCCCAGCATTTT

d_gene: .
abundance: .
j_gene: TRBJ2-7
v_gene: TRBV5-1
CDR3aa: CASSPVEGSEQYF
CDR3nt: TGCGCCAGCAGCCCGGTGGAGGGAAGTGAGCAGTACTTC

d_gene: .
abundance: .
j_gene: TRBJ2-2
v_gene: TRBV19
CDR3aa: CASSEDWAGGTGELFF
CDR3nt: TGTGCCAGTAGTGAGGATTGGGCAGGAGGCACCGGGGAGCTGTTTTTT

d_gene: .
abundance: .
j_gene: TRBJ2-2
v_gene: TRBV2
CDR3aa: CASSVWGPGPAGELFF
CDR3nt: TGTGCCAGCAGTGTCTGGGGTCCAGGGCCCGCCGGGGAGCTGTTTTTT

d_gene: .
abundance: .
j_gene: TRBJ2-1
v_gene: TRBV7-9
CDR3aa: CASSFPGPNEQFF
CDR3nt: TGTGCCAGCAGCTTTCCGGGTCCGAATGAGCAGTTCTTC

d_gene: .
abundance: once
j_gene: TRBJ2-7
v_gene: TRBV7-8
CDR3aa: CASSQGYGRGSSYEQYF
CDR3nt: TGTGCCAGCAGCCAAGGGTACGGTCGGGGGAGCTCCTACGAGCAGTACTTC

d_gene: TRBD1
abundance: .
j_gene: TRBJ2-7
v_gene: TRBV6-5
CDR3aa: CASSYDRAHYEQYF
CDR3nt: TGTGCCAGCAGTTACGACAGGGCCCACTACGAGCAGTACTTC